Listed here are 9 T cell receptor beta chains from one sample, sequenced in a study of blood T cell repertoires in COVID-19. Measured with immunoSEQ multiplex PCR; TCRdb has only the in-frame clones, and not every one. The repertoire holds under 400,000 clones, roughly nine tenths seen once, with roughly 2.9% in the top ten. The specimen sequenced was peripheral blood. The source of these receptors is a woman in her thirties with COVID-19, enrolled during active disease.

This chain links TRBV4-1 with TRBJ1-5; unclear D gene. The CDR3 has 18 amino acids. Trimming stripped 0 bases from V and 0 bases from J, with 15 bases between. Germline V lookup: CDR1 MGHRA, CDR2 YSYEKL. The DNA for the CDR3 is TGCGCCAGCAGCCAAGATAGAGGAATCCGGTATAGCAATCAGCCCCAGCATTTT. Protein sequence: CASSQDRGIRYSNQPQHF.

The CDR3 nucleotides read TGTGCCAGCAGCTTAGTGGGAGCCTACGAGCAGTACTTC. Translation gives CASSLVGAYEQYF. V usage is TRBV7-2 and J usage is TRBJ2-7; tentatively, D is TRBD2 (5 bases). The CDR3 runs 13 residues. Trimming removed 1 base from V and 2 bases from J, with 6 bases in between. From germline, CDR1 is SGHTA and CDR2 FQGNSA.

The rearrangement links TRBV10-2 to TRBJ1-2; D is unresolved. V was trimmed by 4 bases and J by 4 bases, leaving 13 bases between them. CDR1 is WSHSY and CDR2 is SAAADI in the germline V gene. The CDR3 loop spans 14 amino acids. CDR3 region: CASSGIPRSYGYTF. DNA of the CDR3: TGCGCCAGCAGTGGAATCCCCCGGAGCTATGGCTACACCTTC.

The rearrangement links TRBV5-1 to TRBJ2-1; 10 bases match TRBD2. CDR1 and CDR2 from the germline V gene are SGHRS and YFSETQ. The CDR3 is 17 amino acids. J was trimmed by 7 bases and V by 1 base; bases with no gene match: 11. The CDR3 nucleotides are TGCGCCAGCAGCTTGCTCTCTCTAGCGGGAGTAGGAAATGAGCAGTTCTTC. This sequence encodes CASSLLSLAGVGNEQFF.

The rearrangement joins TRBV15 to TRBJ1-2; possible D gene TRBD1, 6 bases. From germline, CDR1 is LNHNV and CDR2 YYDKDF (reference sequence). V was shortened by 5 bases and J by 5 bases, with 18 bases between the two germline ends. This CDR3 comprises 15 residues. Here the CDR3 DNA reads TGTGCCACCAGCCCCCGGGACATCCCCCTTTATGGCTACACCTTC. Its translation is CATSPRDIPLYGYTF. Looking up the rest from reference TRBV15 and TRBJ1-2 gives the full variable domain: DAMVIQNPRYQVTQFGKPVTLSCSQTLNHNVMYWYQQKSSQAPKLLFHYYDKDFNNEADTPDNFQSRRPNTSFCFLDIRSPGLGDTAMYLCATSPRDIPLYGYTFGSGTRLTVV.

J is TRBJ1-2 and V is TRBV6-6, with a tentative D call TRBD1 (6 bases). The CDR3 covers 16 residues. CDR1 MNHNY and CDR2 SVGAGI come from the germline V gene (reference sequence). Trimming stripped 6 bases from V and 5 bases from J, with 22 bases between. The CDR3 spells CASSQYFPGAQYGYTF. CDR3 DNA: TGTGCCAGCAGCCAATATTTTCCAGGGGCGCAGTATGGCTACACCTTC.

V and J are TRBV20-1 and TRBJ1-2; D is ambiguous. Trimming removed 0 bases from V and 7 bases from J, with 6 bases in between. Germline lookup yields CDR1 DFQATT and CDR2 SNEGSKA (reference sequence). CDR3 length: 11 amino acids. The CDR3 sequence is CSARDAAGYTF. CDR3 coding DNA: TGCAGTGCTAGAGATGCGGCTGGCTACACCTTC.

As DNA, the CDR3 is TGTGCCAGTAGTATAAGGGGACTAGCGGGAGTGAGGGAGCAGTTCTTC. Translation gives CASSIRGLAGVREQFF. This rearrangement joins TRBV19 to TRBJ2-1; 14 bases agree with TRBD2. The CDR3 is 16 residues long. The V gene end was trimmed by 2 bases and the J gene end by 10 bases; junction bases not matched to a gene: 7. Germline assignment: CDR1 LNHDA and CDR2 SQIVND (reference sequence).

V gene TRBV10-1 combines with J gene TRBJ1-1, with 7 bases lining up with TRBD1. This CDR3 has 14 amino acids. The V gene's germline CDR1 is WNHNN and CDR2 SYGVQD (reference sequence). With V trimmed by 0 bases and J by 7 bases, 5 bases remained unmatched. The DNA of the CDR3 is TGCGCCAGCAGTGAGTCGACAGGGCTCGGTGAAGCTTTCTTT. The encoded protein is CASSESTGLGEAFF.